This passage covers 3 T cell receptor beta chains from one sample sequenced in a study of CD8+CD57+ T cells in acquired aplastic anemia. Genomic DNA templated the TCR beta VDJ and CDR3 profiling. TCRdb re-called the reads with MiXCR, one entry per CDR3 protein. The sample holds about 180,000 distinct CDR3 sequences, 40% to 50% seen once. Input material: sorted CD4+, CD8+, or CD8+CD57+ T cells (not recorded which) from PBMCs. Every receptor here comes from a human donor in good health.

This clonotype was recorded a few times. The chain combines TRBV6-1 with TRBJ2-3; D is ambiguous. This CDR3 is 18 amino acids long. Germline CDR1 and CDR2: MNHNS and SASEGT. V was clipped by 0 bases and J by 3 bases, with 19 bases between them. CDR3 sequence reads: CASSEALTRRLRTDTQYF. As DNA, the CDR3 is TGTGCCAGCAGTGAAGCGCTCACCAGGCGGCTAAGGACAGATACGCAGTATTTT.

This clonotype was found many times. The chain combines TRBV2 with TRBJ1-1, with 9 bases that match TRBD1. The trim removed 9 bases at V and 4 bases at J, leaving 12 bases unmatched. This CDR3 comprises 15 residues. Germline CDR1 is SNHLY and CDR2 is FYNNEI. The CDR3 DNA is TGTGCCAGTACTGCCGGGACAGGGTCCGCCACTGAAGCTTTCTTT. Amino acids: CASTAGTGSATEAFF.

This clonotype showed up many times. The CDR3 DNA is TGCGCCAGCAGGTATAGCTCGACAGATACGCAGTATTTT. It specifies CASRYSSTDTQYF. V is TRBV5-1 and J is TRBJ2-3; D remains ambiguous. Germline V gives CDR1 SGHRS, CDR2 YFSETQ. V was cut by 5 bases and J by 3 bases, with 10 bases left in between. The CDR3 has 13 residues.